This TCR beta chain was sequenced for a study of beta chain features in type 1 diabetes (dated by TCRdb to 2016 to 2019). Concerning the study at large: Mean age, gender distribution, total cell number and subset yield did not differ between patients and healthy donors. A total of around 100 million sorted cells were examined across all samples, and RNA yield correlated strongly with the number of cells per subset. In the study, TCRB repertoires of sorted circulating CD4+ T cell subsets from recently diagnosed type 1 diabetes patients were compared with those of matched healthy donors. Whereas all 28 donors provided naive and central memory subsets, regulatory and stem cell-like memory subsets were isolated from just 8 patients and roughly eight healthy donors. The paper as a whole reports these results and caveats: Naive, central memory and regulatory TCRB repertoires appeared more similar among patients than among healthy donors. At VDJ recombination sites, patients with type 1 diabetes made fewer insertions and deleted more nucleotides, a pattern implying thymic rearrangement abnormalities. Because small numbers of individuals were included in the HLA sub-analyses, any influence of HLA type on TCRB rearrangement was left unresolved. In all four CD4+ subsets, TCRB CDR3 length was moderately but significantly shorter in type 1 diabetes patients. PCR might favor shorter templates, but patient and control samples were amplified and corrected together, so any skew would affect both groups equally. Because cDNA was sequenced instead of genomic DNA, activated cells with high expression could be over-represented, although the groups did not differ in activation or CD3 levels.

V loses 5 bases at its end and J loses 3 bases; junction bases beyond the gene matches: 3. The germline V gene provides CDR1 SGHTA and CDR2 FQGNSA. The CDR3 runs 15 residues from the cysteine to the phenylalanine. Only the CDR3 part of the read is kept: 45 bases, read in frame from the first base. With respect to this clone: No cognate antigen has been identified for it. Per-base quality was not reported, and no clone a single base away is much larger than it.

A single peripheral blood draw of about 116 mL on average was collected from each donor into heparinised tubes. A BD FACSAria II was used to sort naive, central memory, regulatory and stem cell-like memory CD4+ T cells with a panel that included CD45RO, CCR7, CD25, CD127, CD95 and CD27. Purity was above 95% for every sorted population. Right away, PBMCs were isolated by Lymphoprep density gradient centrifugation and were stained directly, with no culture step. So that batch effects would be minimized, each experiment stained and sorted samples in pairs, pairing one healthy donor with one patient. The entire isolated RNA was reverse transcribed using the High Capacity cDNA Reverse Transcription Kit, and thus expressed TCRB transcripts were sequenced. Naive, central memory and regulatory T cell samples underwent deep immunoSEQ sequencing, averaging around 3.9 million total reads per sample. Sorted cells were lysed in RLT buffer, and RNA was extracted using DNase-treated RNeasy Micro or Mini kits according to cell number. To prevent cross-contamination, each cell subset was processed individually, whereas patient and healthy donor samples were processed jointly. The immunoSEQ multiplex PCR was used to amplify TCRB sequences from cDNA, yielding 87-bp fragments that span the CDR3 region. The amplicons were sequenced using the Illumina HiSeq platform. The original pipeline was this. PCR bias was computationally corrected using synthetic template baselines, reads within Hamming distance 2 were collapsed, and singletons that could not be merged were discarded. Reads were aligned against IMGT so that V, D and J genes, CDR3 length and insertions or deletions at six rearrangement sites could be assigned. Within each subset, clonotype counts were normalized to sorted cell number, and only after that were true diversity and Gini coefficients computed with the tcR R package. Repertoire sharing was quantified using the overlap coefficient calculated on TCRB nucleotide sequences. This is the immuneACCESS table as TCRdb keeps it, with only in-frame sequences that have V and J called. A part of the clones is gone; compared with another copy, unresolved V genes explain less than half, and the rest is unexplained. The D gene and trimming were derived from the DNA, and the V and J assignments and clone size from that table. Here the sample has some 190,000 clones; approximately 8% occur a single time. The ten largest clones add up to roughly 0.46% of the sample.

This sequence originates from a man aged 18 to 35 with type 1 diabetes. Input material: central memory CD4+ T cells from blood. The V gene is TRBV7-2 and the J gene is TRBJ2-2, and TRBD2 aligns with 10 junction nucleotides. For the CDR3, the sequence is CASSPSGGYTGELFF. The bases read TGTGCCAGCAGCCCTAGCGGGGGTTACACCGGGGAGCTGTTTTTT.